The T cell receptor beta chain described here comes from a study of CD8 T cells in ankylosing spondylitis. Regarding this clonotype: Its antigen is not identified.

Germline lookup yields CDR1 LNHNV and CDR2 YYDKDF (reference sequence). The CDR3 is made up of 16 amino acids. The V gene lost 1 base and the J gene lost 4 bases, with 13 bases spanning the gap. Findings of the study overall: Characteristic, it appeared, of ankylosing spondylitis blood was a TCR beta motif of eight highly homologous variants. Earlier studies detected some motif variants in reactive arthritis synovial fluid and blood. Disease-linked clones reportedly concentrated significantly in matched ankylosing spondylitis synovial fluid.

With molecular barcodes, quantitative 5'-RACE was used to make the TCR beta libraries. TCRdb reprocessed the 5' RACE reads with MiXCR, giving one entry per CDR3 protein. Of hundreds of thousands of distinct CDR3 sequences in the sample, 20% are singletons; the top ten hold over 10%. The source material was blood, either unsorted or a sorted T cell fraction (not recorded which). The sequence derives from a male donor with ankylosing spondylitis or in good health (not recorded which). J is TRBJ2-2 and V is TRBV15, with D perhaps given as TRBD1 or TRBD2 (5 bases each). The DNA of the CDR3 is TGTGCCACCAGCAGAGGGACGGGGCAACTCACCGGGGAGCTGTTTTTT. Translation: CATSRGTGQLTGELFF.